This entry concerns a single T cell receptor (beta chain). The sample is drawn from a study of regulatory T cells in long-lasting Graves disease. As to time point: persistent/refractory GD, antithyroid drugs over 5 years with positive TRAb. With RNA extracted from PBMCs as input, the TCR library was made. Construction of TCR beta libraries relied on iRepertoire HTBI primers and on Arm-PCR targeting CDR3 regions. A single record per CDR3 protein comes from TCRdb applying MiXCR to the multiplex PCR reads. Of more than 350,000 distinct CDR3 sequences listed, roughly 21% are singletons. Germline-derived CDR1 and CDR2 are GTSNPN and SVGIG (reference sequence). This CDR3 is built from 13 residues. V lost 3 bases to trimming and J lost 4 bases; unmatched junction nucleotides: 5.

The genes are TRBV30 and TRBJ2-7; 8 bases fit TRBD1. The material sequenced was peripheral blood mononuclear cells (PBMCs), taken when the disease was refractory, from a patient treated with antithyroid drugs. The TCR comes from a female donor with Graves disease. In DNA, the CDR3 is TGTGCCTGGAGGCGAACAGGGGGGTACGAGCAGTACTTC. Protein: CAWRRTGGYEQYF.